This entry lists 22 T cell receptor beta chains sequenced from one sample in a study of blood T cell repertoires in COVID-19. The data were produced by immunoSEQ multiplex PCR, yet TCRdb's version contains in-frame clones alone and is incomplete. Among approximately 300,000 clones, 85% were seen once, and the ten largest hold approximately 1.9%. The specimen was PBMCs or T cells enriched from blood (not recorded which). Receptors originate from a woman aged 30 to 39 who had been exposed to COVID-19.

This clone was seen once. The chain is built from TRBV6-4 and TRBJ1-1; unclear D gene. Per germline, CDR1 MRHNA and CDR2 SNTAGT. The V end lost 2 bases, the J end lost 1 base, and 11 bases lay between the germline ends. CDR3 size: 15 residues. The CDR3 sequence: CASSDTRKGNTEAFF. The CDR3 nucleotides are TGTGCCAGCAGTGACACCAGGAAAGGGAACACTGAAGCTTTCTTT.

The rearrangement uses TRBV6-2 or TRBV6-3 and TRBJ1-5, with a tentative D call TRBD1 (6 bases). There are 15 residues in the CDR3. From germline, CDR1 is MNHEY and CDR2 SVGEGT. The V and J ends lost 2 bases and 4 bases respectively, with 12 bases between them. The CDR3 loop is CASSYQSGANQPQHF. CDR3 in DNA: TGTGCCAGCAGTTACCAGTCAGGGGCTAATCAGCCCCAGCATTTT.

This sequence joins TRBV10-3 and TRBJ1-3; D remains unclear. V was cut by 6 bases and J by 0 bases, with 9 bases left in between. Germline CDR1 reads ENHRY; CDR2 reads SYGVKD. CDR3 length: 14 residues. The CDR3 DNA sequence: TGTGCCATCAGACTTGAGGGCTCTGGAAACACCATATATTTT. It codes for CAIRLEGSGNTIYF.

The V gene is TRBV19, the J gene TRBJ1-5; 8 bases match TRBD1. Germline values: CDR1 LNHDA, CDR2 SQIVND (reference sequence). This CDR3 is built from 15 residues. Losses at the gene ends were 7 bases for V and 8 bases for J; bases not matched to a gene: 13. The CDR3 DNA sequence: TGTGCCAGTAACCTACAGAGGGCAGGGGGCGAGCCCCAGCATTTT. It translates to CASNLQRAGGEPQHF. The full variable domain, its missing parts supplied by reference TRBV19 and TRBJ1-5, is DGGITQSPKYLFRKEGQNVTLSCEQNLNHDAMYWYRQDPGQGLRLIYYSQIVNDFQKGDIAEGYSVSREKKESFPLTVTSAQKNPTAFYLCASNLQRAGGEPQHFGDGTRLSIL.

The V gene is TRBV11-1, the J gene TRBJ2-5; 9 bases are a match to TRBD2. This CDR3 is built from 15 residues. The junction had 7 bases not matched to a gene; V was cut back by 7 bases and J by 1 base. Germline-derived CDR1 and CDR2 are SGHAT and FQDESV (reference sequence). CDR3 region: CASTKAGGSQETQYF. CDR3 DNA sequence: TGTGCCAGCACGAAAGCGGGGGGTTCCCAAGAGACCCAGTACTTC.

This chain links TRBV6-2 or TRBV6-3 with TRBJ2-3; no clear D. The ends were cut back, 2 bases at V and 2 bases at J, with 5 bases in the middle. The length of the CDR3 is 13 residues. The germline gives CDR1 MNHEY, CDR2 SVGEGT. The CDR3 is CASSYTYTDTQYF. For the CDR3, the DNA is TGTGCCAGCAGTTACACCTACACAGATACGCAGTATTTT.

V gene TRBV4-3 combines with J gene TRBJ1-1, with 9 bases matching TRBD1. Germline assignment: CDR1 LGHNA and CDR2 YSLEER. The CDR3 loop spans 19 amino acids. V was pared by 8 bases and J by 0 bases, with 19 bases of the junction left unmatched. The CDR3 DNA reads as TGCGCCAGCGGCAAGGCGTTACCGGTGACAGGGGGGATGAACACTGAAGCTTTCTTT. Protein sequence: CASGKALPVTGGMNTEAFF.

J is TRBJ2-5 and V is TRBV7-9; D unresolved. CDR1 is SEHNR and CDR2 is FQNEAQ in the germline V gene (reference sequence). Deletions cut 0 bases from V and 1 base from J, with 12 bases between. The CDR3 runs to 16 residues. CDR3 DNA sequence: TGTGCCAGCAGCTTAGCGAGAGGTTTGGGCCAAGAGACCCAGTACTTC. It specifies CASSLARGLGQETQYF. The full variable domain, with the rest looked up from reference TRBV7-9 and TRBJ2-5, is DTGVSQNPRHKITKRGQNVTFRCDPISEHNRLYWYRQTLGQGPEFLTYFQNEAQLEKSRLLSDRFSAERPKGSFSTLEIQRTEQGDSAMYLCASSLARGLGQETQYFGPGTRLLVL.

The rearrangement uses TRBV28 and TRBJ2-3; D unresolved. The germline gives CDR1 MDHEN, CDR2 SYDVKM. The CDR3 has 12 amino acids. V shed 7 bases and J shed 10 bases, with 15 bases lying between them. This chain's CDR3 is CASNEASDPQYF. The CDR3 bases are TGTGCCAGCAACGAGGCTTCAGACCCGCAGTATTTT. Combining the CDR3 with reference TRBV28 and TRBJ2-3 gives the whole variable domain DVKVTQSSRYLVKRTGEKVFLECVQDMDHENMFWYRQDPGLGLRLIYFSYDVKMKEKGDIPEGYSVSREKKERFSLILESASTNQTSMYLCASNEASDPQYFGPGTRLTVL.

The CDR3 nucleotides read TGTGCCACCGGGGCTGCGGGGCGGGAGACCCAGTACTTC. Translating it yields CATGAAGRETQYF. The chain combines TRBV7-6 with TRBJ2-5; a possible D gene is TRBD2 (6 bases). CDR1 SGHVS and CDR2 FNYEAQ come from the germline V gene. The V gene lost 10 bases and the J gene lost 5 bases, with 17 bases spanning the gap. The CDR3 runs to 13 residues.

The chain recombines TRBV28 with TRBJ1-2, with a tentative D call TRBD1 (6 bases). Germline V gene data show CDR1 as MDHEN and CDR2 as SYDVKM. V was clipped by 4 bases and J by 3 bases, with 12 bases between them. The CDR3 has 14 residues. The CDR3 sequence is CASSWGGTHYGYTF. The CDR3 DNA is TGTGCCAGCAGTTGGGGGGGCACGCACTATGGCTACACCTTC.

This clone was picked up one time. V and J are TRBV2 and TRBJ1-5; D not certain. The V gene lost 6 bases and the J gene lost 1 base, with 13 bases spanning the gap. The CDR3 sequence is 15 residues long. The germline gives CDR1 SNHLY, CDR2 FYNNEI. The CDR3 sequence is CASREEHSSNQPQHF. The CDR3 region has the DNA TGTGCCAGCAGGGAGGAGCATTCGAGCAATCAGCCCCAGCATTTT.

This clone occurred once. V and J are TRBV7-9 and TRBJ1-1; no clear D. Germline V gene lookup returns CDR1 SEHNR and CDR2 FQNEAQ (reference sequence). The CDR3 spans 16 residues. The germline V and J ends were trimmed by 1 base and 0 bases, with 12 bases remaining between them. The CDR3 sequence: CASSLDTLSMNTEAFF. For the CDR3, the DNA is TGTGCCAGCAGCTTAGACACACTAAGCATGAACACTGAAGCTTTCTTT.

The CDR3 DNA reads as TGTGCCAGCCTTGACAGGGGATTTAGCAATCAGCCCCAGCATTTT. Translated: CASLDRGFSNQPQHF. This chain links TRBV19 with TRBJ1-5; 8 bases align to TRBD1. Germline trimming cut 9 bases from V and 0 bases from J; bases unmatched to any gene: 7. This CDR3 has 15 residues. Germline-derived CDR1 and CDR2 are LNHDA and SQIVND (reference sequence).

The chain employs TRBV5-1 and TRBJ2-1, with D tentatively TRBD1 (5 bases). Germline loops: CDR1 SGHRS, CDR2 YFSETQ. The V end lost 0 bases, the J end lost 8 bases, and 12 bases lay between the germline ends. The CDR3 extends over 14 amino acids. This chain's CDR3 is CASSLEGREDEQFF. CDR3 coding DNA: TGCGCCAGCAGCTTGGAGGGCAGGGAAGATGAGCAGTTCTTC.

This clone was observed a single time. The chain combines TRBV5-8 with TRBJ2-3; 7 bases are a match to TRBD1. Germline CDR1 reads SGHTS; CDR2 reads YDEGEE. The CDR3 runs 16 residues. The J segment lost 4 bases and the V segment lost 4 bases, leaving 12 bases of the junction unmatched. CDR3 nucleotides: TGTGCCAGCAGCCTCCAAGGGGGCCACACTGCAGATACGCAGTATTTT. This translates into CASSLQGGHTADTQYF.

The chain carries TRBV6-5 and TRBJ1-3, with D unresolved. The CDR3 consists of 12 residues. Trimming removed 6 bases at V and 0 bases at J, with 3 bases between. The germline gives CDR1 MNHEY, CDR2 SVGAGI. For the CDR3, the DNA is TGTGCCAGCAGGAGCTCTGGAAACACCATATATTTT. Translated, it gives CASRSSGNTIYF.

The chain recombines TRBV19 with TRBJ1-5; 10 bases map to TRBD1. The CDR3 is 15 amino acids. Losses at the gene ends were 6 bases for V and 9 bases for J; bases not matched to a gene: 11. Germline V gives CDR1 LNHDA, CDR2 SQIVND (reference sequence). The DNA of the CDR3 is TGTGCCAGTAGGGAGACAGGGGGCGGCGGGGCGCCCCAGCATTTT. Residues: CASRETGGGGAPQHF.

This chain connects TRBV30 to TRBJ1-2, with 12 nucleotides matching TRBD1. Germline assignment: CDR1 GTSNPN and CDR2 SVGIG (reference sequence). J lost 2 bases, V lost 4 bases, and 5 bases had no gene match. This CDR3 region has 15 residues. CDR3 sequence: CAWIGTGGNNYGYTF. The CDR3 bases are TGTGCCTGGATTGGGACAGGGGGCAACAACTATGGCTACACCTTC.

The genes are TRBV13 and TRBJ2-1; D unresolved. This CDR3 comprises 13 residues. Trimming stripped 8 bases from V and 0 bases from J, with 8 bases between. The germline gives CDR1 PRHDT, CDR2 FYEKMQ (reference sequence). Here the CDR3 DNA reads TGTGCCAGCGGTAACAGCTCCTACAATGAGCAGTTCTTC. Translating gives CASGNSSYNEQFF.

The rearrangement uses TRBV4-3 and TRBJ2-1; 13 bases fit TRBD2. The CDR3 runs to 16 residues. J was trimmed by 6 bases and V by 2 bases; bases with no gene match: 4. CDR1 is LGHNA and CDR2 is YSLEER in the germline V gene. The DNA of the CDR3 is TGCGCCAGCAGCCAACTCGGACTAGCGGGGGCCAATGAGCAGTTCTTC. Its protein is CASSQLGLAGANEQFF.

V gene TRBV11-1 combines with J gene TRBJ2-1; 10 nucleotides agree with TRBD2. The CDR3 is 14 residues long. J lost 4 bases, V lost 5 bases, and 2 bases had no gene match. CDR1 and CDR2 from the germline V gene are SGHAT and FQDESV (reference sequence). CDR3 sequence reads: CASSPTSGYNEQFF. CDR3 nucleotides: TGTGCCAGCAGCCCGACTAGCGGGTACAATGAGCAGTTCTTC.